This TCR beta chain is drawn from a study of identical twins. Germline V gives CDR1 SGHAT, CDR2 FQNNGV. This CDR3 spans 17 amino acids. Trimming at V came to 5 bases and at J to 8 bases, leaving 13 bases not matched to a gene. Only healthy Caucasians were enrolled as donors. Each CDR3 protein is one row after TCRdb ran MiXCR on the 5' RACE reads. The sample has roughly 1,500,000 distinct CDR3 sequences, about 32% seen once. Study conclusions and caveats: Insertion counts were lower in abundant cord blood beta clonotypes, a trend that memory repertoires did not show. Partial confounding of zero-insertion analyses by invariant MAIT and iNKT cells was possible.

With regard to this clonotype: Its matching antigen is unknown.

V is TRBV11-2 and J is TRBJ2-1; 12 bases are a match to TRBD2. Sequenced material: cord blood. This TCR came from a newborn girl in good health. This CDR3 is CASSPRLAGANVYEQFF. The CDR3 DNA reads TGTGCCAGCAGCCCCCGACTAGCGGGAGCAAATGTCTATGAGCAGTTCTTC.